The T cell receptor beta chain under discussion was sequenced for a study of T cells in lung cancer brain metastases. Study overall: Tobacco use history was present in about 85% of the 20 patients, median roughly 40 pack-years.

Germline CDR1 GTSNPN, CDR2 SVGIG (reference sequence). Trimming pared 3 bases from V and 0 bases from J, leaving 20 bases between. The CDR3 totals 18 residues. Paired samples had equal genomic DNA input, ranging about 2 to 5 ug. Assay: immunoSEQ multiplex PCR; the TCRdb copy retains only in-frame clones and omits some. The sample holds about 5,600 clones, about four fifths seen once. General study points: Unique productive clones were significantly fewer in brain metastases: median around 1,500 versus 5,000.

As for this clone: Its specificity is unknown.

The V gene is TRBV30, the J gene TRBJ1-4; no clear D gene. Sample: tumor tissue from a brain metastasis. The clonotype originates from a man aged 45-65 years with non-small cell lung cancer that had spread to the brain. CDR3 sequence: CAWSKDYGTRATNEKLFF. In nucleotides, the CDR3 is TGTGCCTGGAGCAAGGATTACGGCACAAGGGCAACTAATGAAAAACTGTTTTTT.